The 5 T cell receptor beta chains listed next were all sequenced from one sample in a study of blood T cells in healthy people across ages (dated by TCRdb to the mid-2010s). The protocol used for the library was 5' RACE. The sample was run on an Illumina HiSeq 2500. The second PCR ran for about 7 to 11 cycles and used a J-beta primer mix along with a sample-barcoded 5' primer. In TCRdb, the public reads were trimmed at Q25 with fastp and aligned with MiXCR, with productive beta chains retained. Rows matching on CDR3 protein sequence are summarized as one entry with the most common DNA and genes. The sample records about 730,000 distinct CDR3 sequences, roughly 47% of which are singletons. Of the sample, 20% to 25% is held by the ten largest clones. The sequenced sample was blood. These receptors were collected from a woman aged 55-70 years in good health.

The chain carries TRBV20-1 and TRBJ2-3, with TRBD1 as a possible D gene (6 bases). Germline CDR1 DFQATT, CDR2 SNEGSKA (reference sequence). The CDR3 has 13 amino acids. V gave up 3 bases and J gave up 0 bases, with 7 bases separating them. In DNA, the CDR3 is TGCAGTGCTAGGGGGGCAAGCACAGATACGCAGTATTTT. Its protein is CSARGASTDTQYF.

This clonotype was counted a few times. One end of the junction fails to match germline, which may point to a read error. V usage is TRBV12-3 or TRBV12-4 and J usage is TRBJ1-4; 10 bases agree with TRBD1. The CDR3 is 14 residues long. Written as DNA, the CDR3 is TGTGCTAGCAGTTCCGGGACAGGGGTTGTAAAACTGTTTTTT. It yields the protein CASSSGTGVVKLFF.

Many counts were recorded for this clonotype. The rearrangement uses TRBV24-1 and TRBJ2-5; possibly TRBD1 for D (6 bases). Trimming cost V 3 bases and J 4 bases, with 11 bases left between them. Per the germline V gene, CDR1 is KGHDR and CDR2 is SFDVKD. This CDR3 comprises 14 residues. CDR3 loop: CATSDPAGVETQYF. Written as DNA, the CDR3 is TGTGCCACCAGTGATCCGGCAGGGGTAGAGACCCAGTACTTC.

The chain uses TRBV20-1 and TRBJ2-1; D might be TRBD2 (6 bases). Germline V gene data show CDR1 as DFQATT and CDR2 as SNEGSKA (reference sequence). V was trimmed by 6 bases and J by 3 bases, leaving 18 bases between them. The CDR3 runs to 15 residues. The CDR3 DNA is TGCAGTGCCCAAAGGTTCGCGGGGATCTACAATGAGCAGTTCTTC. Translating gives CSAQRFAGIYNEQFF.

The chain's CDR3 is CASSSERNTDTQYF. In nucleotides, the CDR3 is TGCGCCAGCAGCTCAGAGCGGAACACAGATACGCAGTATTTT. V is TRBV5-1 and J is TRBJ2-3, with D possibly matching TRBD2 (5 bases). Germline lookup yields CDR1 SGHRS and CDR2 YFSETQ. Trimming stripped 3 bases from V and 2 bases from J, with 10 bases between. The CDR3 runs to 14 residues.